In its sample, the clone carrying this TCR beta chain was seen a few times. The antigen is not known. This sample is drawn from a study of T cells in Graves' hyperthyroidism and ophthalmopathy. Study-wide results and limits: Researchers found most expanded thyroid clonotypes above 0.001 in blood as well. Ophthalmopathy, as predicted by the model, came a median about six months after the prediction.

The trim removed 5 bases at V and 3 bases at J, leaving 9 bases unmatched. The CDR3 runs to 15 residues. Germline V gives CDR1 MRHNA, CDR2 SNTAGT. RNA transcripts gave rise to amplified TCR beta CDR3 regions. Researchers ran a first-round RT-PCR on the TCR CDR3 using the HTBI primer set. TCRdb re-derived calls from the multiplex PCR reads in MiXCR, one entry per CDR3 protein. The data show roughly 700,000 distinct CDR3 sequences, with roughly a third seen just once and 30% to 40% held by the top ten. Exclusion of patients followed from uncontrolled infection, other autoimmune disease, pregnancy or lactation.

This clonotype originated in a woman in her forties with Graves' hyperthyroidism. The chain links TRBV6-4 to TRBJ1-1; 7 bases are a match to TRBD1. The sequencing sample was made of blood. The DNA of the CDR3 is TGTGCCAGCAGTTACTTGCCCCAGGGGGACACTGAAGCTTTCTTT. Encoded protein: CASSYLPQGDTEAFF.